Below, 20 T cell receptor beta chains from the same sample are listed, as sequenced in a study of blood T cell repertoires in COVID-19 (dated by TCRdb to 2019 to 2021). Libraries were prepared through the immunoSEQ multiplex PCR assay. Here the immuneACCESS table is served through TCRdb, limited to in-frame sequences with V and J called. Missing clones are a known gap in these copies; in checked studies unresolved V genes cover under half, and the rest lacks a known reason. This sample comprises under 200,000 clones, less than 90% of them detected only once. Roughly 7.3% of the sample is held by the ten biggest clonotypes. The sequencing sample was made of PBMCs or T cells enriched from blood (not recorded which). These TCRs come from a woman between 45 and 65 years old who had recovered from COVID-19.

V is TRBV7-6 and J is TRBJ2-3, with a weak D call TRBD2 (5 bases). The V end was cut by 7 bases, the J end by 5 bases, with 13 bases between. The CDR3 length is 13 residues. Germline V lookup: CDR1 SGHVS, CDR2 FNYEAQ. The CDR3 DNA is TGTGCCAGCACACGGGATAGTGGAGATACGCAGTATTTT. This codes for CASTRDSGDTQYF. Full variable domain (rest looked up from reference TRBV7-6 and TRBJ2-3): GAGVSQSPRYKVTKRGQDVALRCDPISGHVSLYWYRQALGQGPEFLTYFNYEAQQDKSGLPNDRFSAERPEGSISTLTIQRTEQRDSAMYRCASTRDSGDTQYFGPGTRLTVL.

This clone has a count of ten or more. The V and J genes are TRBV4-3 and TRBJ2-7; TRBD2 might be the D (5 bases). Trimming took off 4 bases at V and 3 bases at J, with 13 bases between the two ends. CDR1 and CDR2 (germline): LGHNA, YSLEER. The CDR3 is made up of 14 amino acids. The CDR3 spells CASSPGRSGYEQYF. The CDR3 DNA reads as TGCGCCAGCAGCCCCGGACGAAGCGGCTACGAGCAGTACTTC.

The chain carries TRBV29-1 and TRBJ1-2; D is unresolved. The germline V gene encodes CDR1 SQVTM and CDR2 ANQGSEA. The CDR3 is made up of 13 amino acids. V lost 4 bases to trimming and J lost 7 bases, with 16 bases between them. CDR3 in amino acids: CSVVGLLTGGYTF. The CDR3 DNA is TGCAGCGTTGTTGGTCTTCTTACCGGTGGCTACACCTTC.

The rearrangement uses TRBV5-4 and TRBJ1-1; D is uncertain. Germline V gives CDR1 SGHNT, CDR2 YYREEE (reference sequence). Trimming took off 0 bases at V and 0 bases at J, with 9 bases between the two ends. The length of the CDR3 is 15 residues. The CDR3 DNA reads TGTGCCAGCAGCTTGGACCAGACTATGAACACTGAAGCTTTCTTT. This gives the protein CASSLDQTMNTEAFF.

This chain uses TRBV2 with TRBJ2-3; TRBD2 agrees at 11 bases. The trim removed 10 bases at V and 3 bases at J, leaving 6 bases unmatched. This CDR3 is built from 14 residues. Germline values: CDR1 SNHLY, CDR2 FYNNEI. CDR3 protein: CAISGTSGTDTQYF. The CDR3 DNA is TGTGCCATCTCCGGGACTAGCGGTACAGATACGCAGTATTTT.

This chain joins TRBV29-1 and TRBJ2-3; 7 bases align to TRBD2. V dropped 7 bases and J dropped 4; count of bases not matched to a gene: 5. CDR1 is SQVTM, CDR2 ANQGSEA, per germline. This CDR3 is 12 amino acids long. Written as DNA, the CDR3 is TGCAGCGGGATCGGACTAGCAGATACGCAGTATTTT. Translating gives CSGIGLADTQYF.

The V call is TRBV6-1, the J call TRBJ2-7, with 10 bases identical to TRBD2. The V segment lost 4 bases and the J segment 0 bases; nucleotides outside the gene matches: 6. CDR3 length: 16 amino acids. The germline V gene has CDR1 MNHNS and CDR2 SASEGT. CDR3 in amino acids: CASSVTSGRPSYEQYF. In DNA, the CDR3 is TGTGCCAGCAGTGTGACTAGCGGGCGCCCCTCCTACGAGCAGTACTTC.

The chain carries TRBV7-3 and TRBJ2-7; D perhaps matches TRBD2 (5 bases). Germline V gives CDR1 SGHTA, CDR2 FQGTGA. V gave up 0 bases and J gave up 5 bases, with 11 bases separating them. The CDR3 length is 14 residues. The CDR3 region has the DNA TGTGCCAGCAGCTTAACTCGGGAATCGGACGAGCAGTACTTC. Translated: CASSLTRESDEQYF.

The V gene is TRBV3-1 (or the pseudogene TRBV3-2), the J gene TRBJ2-2, with a possible D match to TRBD2 (5 bases). The length of the CDR3 is 14 residues. The V end was cut by 10 bases, the J end by 2 bases, with 14 bases between. Germline V gives CDR1 LGHDT, CDR2 YNNKEL (reference sequence). The CDR3 protein is CATHSGINTGELFF. The CDR3 nucleotides are TGTGCCACCCACAGCGGCATTAACACCGGGGAGCTGTTTTTT.

The V gene is TRBV28, the J gene TRBJ1-6; no clear D gene. Trimming left V 4 bases short and J 5 bases short, with 9 bases between. The CDR3 contains 14 residues. Germline loops: CDR1 MDHEN, CDR2 SYDVKM. This CDR3 is CASSSYINNSPLHF. CDR3 bases: TGTGCCAGCAGTTCATACATAAATAATTCACCCCTCCACTTT.

This chain connects TRBV24-1 to TRBJ2-1; the match to TRBD1 covers 10 bases. CDR1 and CDR2 (germline): KGHDR, SFDVKD. J was trimmed by 8 bases and V by 3 bases; bases with no gene match: 15. There are 18 residues in the CDR3. The CDR3 bases are TGTGCCACCAGTGATCCGGCCGGGACAGGGGATAGGAACGATGAGCAGTTCTTC. Translation gives CATSDPAGTGDRNDEQFF.

This clone was counted only a few times. V and J are TRBV19 and TRBJ2-7, with D hard to call. The V and J ends lost 5 bases and 3 bases respectively, with 11 bases between them. CDR1 is LNHDA and CDR2 is SQIVND in the germline V gene (reference sequence). This CDR3 region has 13 residues. The chain's CDR3 is CASSPIPGYEQYF. The CDR3 DNA reads as TGTGCCAGTAGTCCCATTCCCGGCTACGAGCAGTACTTC.

The J gene is TRBJ2-3, the V gene TRBV28; 7 bases align to TRBD2. The germline CDR1 and CDR2 sequences are MDHEN and SYDVKM. CDR3 length: 16 residues. J gave up 2 bases and V 6 bases, and 11 bases lay outside the gene matches. The CDR3 DNA reads as TGTGCCAGCAGCCTGGTCGGACTAGGTCACACAGATACGCAGTATTTT. Translated: CASSLVGLGHTDTQYF.

The V call is TRBV7-2, the J call TRBJ1-1; a weak D match, TRBD1 (6 bases). V gave up 5 bases and J gave up 7 bases, with 17 bases separating them. This CDR3 is 14 amino acids long. The germline gives CDR1 SGHTA, CDR2 FQGNSA. The CDR3 loop reads CASSKQGGVVEAFF. CDR3 sequence (DNA): TGTGCCAGCAGCAAACAGGGTGGGGTAGTTGAAGCTTTCTTT.

The V and J genes are TRBV2 and TRBJ2-7; a weak D match, TRBD2 (6 bases). This CDR3 is 14 amino acids long. Trimming removed 8 bases from V and 2 bases from J, with 16 bases in between. Germline values: CDR1 SNHLY, CDR2 FYNNEI. CDR3 nucleotide sequence: TGTGCCAGCCTGGCCGGGAGTACTGCCTACGAGCAGTACTTC. Its translation: CASLAGSTAYEQYF.

This clone occurred once. This chain connects TRBV28 to TRBJ2-2; no reliable D call. Germline V gene lookup returns CDR1 MDHEN and CDR2 SYDVKM. The CDR3 spans 13 residues. Trimming took 3 bases from V and 1 from J, leaving 3 bases between them. This CDR3 is CASSFQNTGELFF. CDR3 bases: TGTGCCAGCAGTTTCCAGAACACCGGGGAGCTGTTTTTT. Variable domain in full (rest from reference TRBV28 and TRBJ2-2): DVKVTQSSRYLVKRTGEKVFLECVQDMDHENMFWYRQDPGLGLRLIYFSYDVKMKEKGDIPEGYSVSREKKERFSLILESASTNQTSMYLCASSFQNTGELFFGEGSRLTVL.

In its sample, this clone was seen a few times. The V gene is TRBV6-5, the J gene TRBJ1-1; 7 positions match TRBD1. The CDR3 sequence is 13 residues long. The germline CDR1 and CDR2 sequences are MNHEY and SVGAGI. V dropped 5 bases and J dropped 11; count of bases not matched to a gene: 11. This chain's CDR3 is CASSKGRGTDAFF. Here the CDR3 DNA reads TGTGCCAGCAGTAAGGGCCGTGGGACAGACGCTTTCTTT.

In this sample, this clone turned up once. The chain couples TRBV3-1 (or the pseudogene TRBV3-2) to TRBJ1-1, with 9 bases identical to TRBD1. CDR1 is LGHDT and CDR2 is YNNKEL in the germline V gene (reference sequence). Germline trimming cut 0 bases from V and 4 bases from J; bases unmatched to any gene: 6. The CDR3 is 16 residues long. The CDR3 nucleotides are TGTGCCAGCAGCCAAGATGGCGGGACAGGGAGCACTGAAGCTTTCTTT. Translating it yields CASSQDGGTGSTEAFF.

The chain employs TRBV10-3 and TRBJ2-7; TRBD2 agrees at 14 bases. J gave up 1 base and V 4 bases, and 6 bases lay outside the gene matches. Germline V gives CDR1 ENHRY, CDR2 SYGVKD. The CDR3 runs 17 residues. CDR3 bases: TGTGCCATCAGTGGCGGGACTAGCGGGAGTCTATCCTACGAGCAGTACTTC. Translation gives CAISGGTSGSLSYEQYF.

In regard to this clone: The sample contains more than one DNA sequence encoding this CDR3. The chain links TRBV2 to TRBJ2-7; 7 bases map to TRBD1. V was pared by 6 bases and J by 4 bases, with 0 bases of the junction left unmatched. This CDR3 contains 11 residues. Germline V lookup: CDR1 SNHLY, CDR2 FYNNEI. CDR3 in DNA: TGTGCCAGCAGACAGGGGTACGAGCAGTACTTC. It yields the protein CASRQGYEQYF.